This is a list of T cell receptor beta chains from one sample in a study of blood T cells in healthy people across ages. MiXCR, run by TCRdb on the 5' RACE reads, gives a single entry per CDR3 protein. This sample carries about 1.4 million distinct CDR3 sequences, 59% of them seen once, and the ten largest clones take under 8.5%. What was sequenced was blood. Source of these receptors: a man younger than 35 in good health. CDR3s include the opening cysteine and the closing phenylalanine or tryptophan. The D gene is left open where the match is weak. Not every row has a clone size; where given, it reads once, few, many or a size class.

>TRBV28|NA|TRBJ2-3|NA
CASSTTDTIVTDTQYF
TGTGCCAGCAGCACAACCGACACTATAGTCACAGATACGCAGTATTTT
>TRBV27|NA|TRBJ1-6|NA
CASSLWARNSPLHF
TGTGCCAGCAGTTTGTGGGCGCGGAATTCACCCCTCCACTTT
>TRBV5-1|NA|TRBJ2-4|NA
CASSERPGKNIQYF
TGCGCCAGCAGCGAACGACCGGGAAAAAACATTCAGTACTTC
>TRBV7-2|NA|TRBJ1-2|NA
CASSLAPDRPYGYTF
TGTGCCAGCAGCTTAGCCCCGGACAGACCGTATGGCTACACCTTC
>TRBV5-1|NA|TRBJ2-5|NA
CASSLDVFGETQYF
TGCGCCAGCAGCTTGGATGTATTTGGGGAGACCCAGTACTTC
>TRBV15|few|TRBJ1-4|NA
CATSRDYREKLFF
TGTGCCACCAGCAGAGATTACCGAGAAAAACTGTTTTTT
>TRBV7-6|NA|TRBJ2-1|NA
CASSLVEGTYNEQFF
TGTGCCAGCAGCTTAGTTGAGGGAACCTACAATGAGCAGTTCTTC
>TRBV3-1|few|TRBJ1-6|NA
CASSQEGASPLHF
TGTGCCAGCAGCCAAGAAGGGGCGTCACCCCTCCACTTT
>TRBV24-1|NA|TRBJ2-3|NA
CAVSVSSESTQYF
TGTGCCGTGAGCGTCAGCTCCGAATCTACGCAGTATTTT
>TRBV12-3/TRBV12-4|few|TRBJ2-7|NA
CASSPTLGRVSEQYF
TGTGCCAGCAGTCCCACGTTGGGCAGGGTGAGCGAGCAGTACTTC
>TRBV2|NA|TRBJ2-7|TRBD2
CAILGTSDSYEQYF
TGTGCCATCCTAGGGACTAGCGACTCCTACGAGCAGTACTTC
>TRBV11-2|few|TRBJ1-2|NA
CASSLVRLYGYTF
TGTGCCAGCAGCTTAGTGAGGCTCTATGGCTACACCTTC
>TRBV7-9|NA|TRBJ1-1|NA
CASSVVPGGNTEAFF
TGTGCCAGCAGCGTAGTCCCGGGAGGAAACACTGAAGCTTTCTTT
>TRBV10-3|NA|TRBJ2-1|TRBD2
CAISERAGVNEQFF
TGTGCCATCAGTGAGCGAGCGGGAGTTAATGAGCAGTTCTTC
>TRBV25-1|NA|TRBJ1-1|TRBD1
CASSGTGSLTEAFF
TGTGCCAGCAGTGGGACAGGGAGTCTCACTGAAGCTTTCTTT
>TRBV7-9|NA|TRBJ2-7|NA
CASTHSQEQYF
TGTGCCAGCACCCATAGTCAGGAGCAGTACTTC
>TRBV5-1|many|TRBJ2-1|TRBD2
CASSPGTTNEQFF
TGCGCCAGCAGCCCCGGGACTACCAATGAGCAGTTCTTC
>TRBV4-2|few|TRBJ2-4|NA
CASSQEVASEQYF
TGTGCCAGCAGCCAAGAGGTTGCGTCGGAGCAGTACTTC
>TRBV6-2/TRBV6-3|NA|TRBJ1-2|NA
CASSYSSGFRVYGYTF
TGTGCCAGCAGTTACTCTTCGGGATTCCGCGTCTATGGCTACACCTTC
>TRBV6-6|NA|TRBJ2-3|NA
CASSYSIGFTDTQYF
TGTGCCAGCAGTTACTCGATAGGATTCACAGATACGCAGTATTTT
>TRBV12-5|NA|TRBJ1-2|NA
CASGLVPYGYTF
TGTGCTAGTGGTTTGGTCCCCTATGGCTACACCTTC
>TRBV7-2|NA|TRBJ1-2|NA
CASSFSWGDGYTF
TGTGCCAGCAGCTTTTCATGGGGCGATGGCTATACCTTC
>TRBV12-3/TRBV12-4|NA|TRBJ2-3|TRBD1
CASIQGTGYGTDTQYF
TGTGCCAGCATCCAGGGGACAGGGTATGGCACAGATACGCAGTATTTT
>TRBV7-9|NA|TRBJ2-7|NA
CASSLEGGRNYEQYF
TGTGCCAGCAGCTTAGAGGGGGGAAGGAACTACGAGCAGTACTTC
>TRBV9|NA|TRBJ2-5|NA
CASSVGGNVETQYF
TGTGCCAGCAGCGTAGGTGGAAACGTCGAGACCCAGTACTTC
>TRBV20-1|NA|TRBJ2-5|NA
CSARDIRATQYF
TGCAGTGCTAGAGATATCAGGGCCACCCAGTACTTC
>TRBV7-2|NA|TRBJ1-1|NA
CASTMTAGWTEAFF
TGTGCCAGCACCATGACGGCGGGATGGACTGAAGCTTTCTTT
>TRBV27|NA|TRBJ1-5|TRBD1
CASRQTTGVQPQHF
TGTGCCAGCAGGCAAACTACAGGGGTTCAGCCCCAGCATTTT
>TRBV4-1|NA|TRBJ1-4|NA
CASSHRDGNEKLFF
TGCGCCAGCAGCCACCGGGACGGAAATGAAAAACTGTTTTTT
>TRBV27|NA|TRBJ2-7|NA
CASSLQAELRDEQYF
TGTGCCAGCAGTTTACAAGCGGAGCTCCGGGACGAGCAGTACTTC
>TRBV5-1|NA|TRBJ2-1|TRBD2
CASSLVPSGGISSYNEQFF
TGCGCCAGCAGCTTGGTTCCTAGCGGGGGAATTAGCTCCTACAATGAGCAGTTCTTC
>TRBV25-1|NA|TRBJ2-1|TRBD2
CVSREAGGVDEQFF
TGTGTCAGCAGGGAAGCGGGAGGGGTAGATGAGCAGTTCTTC